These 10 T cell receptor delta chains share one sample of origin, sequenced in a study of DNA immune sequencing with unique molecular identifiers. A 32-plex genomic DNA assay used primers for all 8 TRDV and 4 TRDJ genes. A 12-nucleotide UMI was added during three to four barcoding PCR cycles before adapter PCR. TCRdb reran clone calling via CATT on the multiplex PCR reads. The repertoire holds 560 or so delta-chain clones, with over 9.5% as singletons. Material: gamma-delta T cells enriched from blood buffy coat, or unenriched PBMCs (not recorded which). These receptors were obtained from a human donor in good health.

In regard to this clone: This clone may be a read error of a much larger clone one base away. This CDR3 reads CAGDVLLGTTDKLIF. The CDR3 DNA is TGTGCCGGTGACGTCTTACTGGGGACCACCGATAAACTCATCTTT. This chain links TRDV2 with TRDJ1, with 7 bases matching TRDD3. Germline lookup yields CDR1 GEAIGNYY and CDR2 EKD. There are 15 residues in the CDR3.

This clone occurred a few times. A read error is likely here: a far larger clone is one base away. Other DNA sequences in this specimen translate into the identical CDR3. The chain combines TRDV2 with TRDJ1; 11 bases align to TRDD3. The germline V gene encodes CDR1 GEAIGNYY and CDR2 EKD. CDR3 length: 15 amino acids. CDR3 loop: CACAQLGDRDDKLIF. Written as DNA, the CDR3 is TGTGCCTGTGCCCAACTGGGGGATAGGGACGATAAACTCATATTT.

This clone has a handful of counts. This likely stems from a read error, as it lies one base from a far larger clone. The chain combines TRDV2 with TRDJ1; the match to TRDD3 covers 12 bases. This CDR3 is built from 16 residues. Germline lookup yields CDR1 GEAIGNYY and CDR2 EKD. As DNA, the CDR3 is TGTGCCTGTGACAAGCTGGGGGATACGCAGGCCGAAAAACTCATCTTT. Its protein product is CACDKLGDTQAEKLIF.

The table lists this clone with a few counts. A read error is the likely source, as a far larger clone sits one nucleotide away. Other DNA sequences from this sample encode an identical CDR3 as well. CDR3 in amino acids: CACAQLGDRDDKLIF. CDR3 nucleotide sequence: TGTGCCTGTGCCCAACTGGGGGATAGGGATGATAAACTCATCTTT. The J gene is TRDJ1, the V gene TRDV2; 11 nucleotides agree with TRDD3. This CDR3 contains 15 residues. Germline V lookup: CDR1 GEAIGNYY, CDR2 EKD. The ends lost 5 bases at V and 5 bases at J; junction bases unmatched: 9.

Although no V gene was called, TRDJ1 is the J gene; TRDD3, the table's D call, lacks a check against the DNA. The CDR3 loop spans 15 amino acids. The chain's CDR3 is CALGDNSHRADKLIF. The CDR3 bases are TGTGCTCTTGGGGATAACTCCCACCGGGCCGATAAACTCATCTTT.

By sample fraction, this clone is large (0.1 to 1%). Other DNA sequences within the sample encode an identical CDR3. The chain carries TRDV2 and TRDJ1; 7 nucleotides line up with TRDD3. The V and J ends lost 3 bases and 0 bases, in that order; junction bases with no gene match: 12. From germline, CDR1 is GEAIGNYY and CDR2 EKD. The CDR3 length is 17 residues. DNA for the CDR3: TGTGCCTGTGACTCCCTCCTGGGGGCTCCCAACACCGATAAACTCATCTTT. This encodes CACDSLLGAPNTDKLIF.

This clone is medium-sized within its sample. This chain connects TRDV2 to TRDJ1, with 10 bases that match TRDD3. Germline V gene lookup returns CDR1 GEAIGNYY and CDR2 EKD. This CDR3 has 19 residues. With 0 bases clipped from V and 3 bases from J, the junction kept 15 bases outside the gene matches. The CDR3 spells CACDTVGGYEGFDADKLIF. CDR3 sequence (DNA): TGTGCCTGTGACACCGTAGGGGGATACGAGGGATTTGATGCCGATAAACTCATCTTT.

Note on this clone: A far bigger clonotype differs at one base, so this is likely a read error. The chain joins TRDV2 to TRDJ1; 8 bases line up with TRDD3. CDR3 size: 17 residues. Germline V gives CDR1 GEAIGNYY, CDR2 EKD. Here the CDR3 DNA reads TGTGCCTGTGACACCTTAACTGGGGGGCATGACACCGATGAACTCATCTTT. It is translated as CACDTLTGGHDTDELIF.

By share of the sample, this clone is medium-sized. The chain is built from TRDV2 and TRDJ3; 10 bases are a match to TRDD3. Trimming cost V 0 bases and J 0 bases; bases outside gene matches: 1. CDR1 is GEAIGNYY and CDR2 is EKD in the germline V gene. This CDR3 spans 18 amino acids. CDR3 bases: TGTGCCTGTGACACCGCTGGGGGATACTCCTGGGACACCCGACAGATGTTTTTC. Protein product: CACDTAGGYSWDTRQMFF.

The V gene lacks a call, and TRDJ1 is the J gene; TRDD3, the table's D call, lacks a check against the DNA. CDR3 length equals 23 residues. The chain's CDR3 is CAFRGYGRGTGGYDARYTDKLIF. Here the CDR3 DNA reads TGTGCCTTCCGAGGGTACGGTAGGGGTACTGGGGGATATGACGCCCGGTACACCGATAAACTCATCTTT.